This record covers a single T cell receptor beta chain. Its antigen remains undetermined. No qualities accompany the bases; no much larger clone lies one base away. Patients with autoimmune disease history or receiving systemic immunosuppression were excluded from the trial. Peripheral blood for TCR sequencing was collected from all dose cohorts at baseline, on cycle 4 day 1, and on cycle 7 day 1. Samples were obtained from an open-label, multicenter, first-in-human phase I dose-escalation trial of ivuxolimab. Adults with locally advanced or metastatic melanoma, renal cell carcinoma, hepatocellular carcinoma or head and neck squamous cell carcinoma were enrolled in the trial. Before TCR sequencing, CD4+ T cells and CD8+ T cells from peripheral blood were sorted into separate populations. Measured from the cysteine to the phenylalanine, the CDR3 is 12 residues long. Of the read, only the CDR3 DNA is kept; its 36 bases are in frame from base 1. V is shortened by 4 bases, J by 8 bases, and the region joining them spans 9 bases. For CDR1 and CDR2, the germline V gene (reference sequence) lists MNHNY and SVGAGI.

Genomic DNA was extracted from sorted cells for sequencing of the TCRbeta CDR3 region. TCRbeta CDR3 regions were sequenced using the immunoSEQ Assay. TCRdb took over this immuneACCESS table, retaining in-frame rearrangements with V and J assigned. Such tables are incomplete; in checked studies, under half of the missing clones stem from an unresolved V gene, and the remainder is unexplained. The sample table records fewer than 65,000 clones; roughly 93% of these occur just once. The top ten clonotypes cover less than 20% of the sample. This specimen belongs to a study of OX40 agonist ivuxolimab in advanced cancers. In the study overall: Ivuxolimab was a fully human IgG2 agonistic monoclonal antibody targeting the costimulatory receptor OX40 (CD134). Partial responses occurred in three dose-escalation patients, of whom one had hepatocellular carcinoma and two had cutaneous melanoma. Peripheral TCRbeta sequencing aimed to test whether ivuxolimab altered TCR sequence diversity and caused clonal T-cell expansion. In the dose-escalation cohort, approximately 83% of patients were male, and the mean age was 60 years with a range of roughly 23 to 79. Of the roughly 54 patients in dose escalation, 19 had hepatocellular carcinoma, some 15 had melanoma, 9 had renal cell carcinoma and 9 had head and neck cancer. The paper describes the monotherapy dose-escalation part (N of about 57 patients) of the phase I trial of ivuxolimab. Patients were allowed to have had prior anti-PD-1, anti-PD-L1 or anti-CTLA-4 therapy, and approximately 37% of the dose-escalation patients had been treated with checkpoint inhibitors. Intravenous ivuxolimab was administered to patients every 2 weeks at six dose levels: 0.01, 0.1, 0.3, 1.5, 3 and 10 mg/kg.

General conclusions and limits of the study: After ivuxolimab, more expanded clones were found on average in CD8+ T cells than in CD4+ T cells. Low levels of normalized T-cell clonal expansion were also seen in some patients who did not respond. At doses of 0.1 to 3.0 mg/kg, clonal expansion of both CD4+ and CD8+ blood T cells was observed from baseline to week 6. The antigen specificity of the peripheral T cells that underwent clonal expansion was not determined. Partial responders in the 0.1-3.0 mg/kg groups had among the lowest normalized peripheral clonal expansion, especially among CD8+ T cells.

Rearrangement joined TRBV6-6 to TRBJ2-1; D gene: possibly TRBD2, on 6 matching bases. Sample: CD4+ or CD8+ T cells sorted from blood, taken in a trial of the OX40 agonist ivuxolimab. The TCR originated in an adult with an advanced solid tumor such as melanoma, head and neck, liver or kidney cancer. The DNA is TGTGCCAGCAGTTCACTAGCCGATGAGCAGTTCTTC. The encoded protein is CASSSLADEQFF.